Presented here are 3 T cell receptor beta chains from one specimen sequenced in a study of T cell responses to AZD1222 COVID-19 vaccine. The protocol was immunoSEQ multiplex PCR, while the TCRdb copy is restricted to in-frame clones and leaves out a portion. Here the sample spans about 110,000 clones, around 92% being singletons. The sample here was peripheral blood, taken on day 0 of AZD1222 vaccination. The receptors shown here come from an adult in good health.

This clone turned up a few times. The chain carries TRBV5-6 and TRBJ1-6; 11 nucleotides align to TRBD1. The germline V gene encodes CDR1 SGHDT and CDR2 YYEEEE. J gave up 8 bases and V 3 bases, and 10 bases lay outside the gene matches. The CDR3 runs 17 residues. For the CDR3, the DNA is TGTGCCAGCAGCTGGACAGGGGGCGGCTTTTGGGATTCACCCCTCCACTTT. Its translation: CASSWTGGGFWDSPLHF.

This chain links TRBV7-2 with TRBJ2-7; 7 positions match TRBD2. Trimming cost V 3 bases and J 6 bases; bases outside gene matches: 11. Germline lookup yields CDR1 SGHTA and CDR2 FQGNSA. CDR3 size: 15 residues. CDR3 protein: CASSFSGLVGGEQYF. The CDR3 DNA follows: TGTGCCAGCAGCTTTTCAGGACTAGTCGGAGGCGAGCAGTACTTC.

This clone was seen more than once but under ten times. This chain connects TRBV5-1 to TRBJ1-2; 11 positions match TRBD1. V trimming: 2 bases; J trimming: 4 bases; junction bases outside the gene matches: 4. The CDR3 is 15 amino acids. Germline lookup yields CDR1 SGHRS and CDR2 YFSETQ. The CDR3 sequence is CASSFGTGGIYGYTF. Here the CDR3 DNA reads TGCGCCAGCAGCTTCGGGACAGGGGGGATCTATGGCTACACCTTC.